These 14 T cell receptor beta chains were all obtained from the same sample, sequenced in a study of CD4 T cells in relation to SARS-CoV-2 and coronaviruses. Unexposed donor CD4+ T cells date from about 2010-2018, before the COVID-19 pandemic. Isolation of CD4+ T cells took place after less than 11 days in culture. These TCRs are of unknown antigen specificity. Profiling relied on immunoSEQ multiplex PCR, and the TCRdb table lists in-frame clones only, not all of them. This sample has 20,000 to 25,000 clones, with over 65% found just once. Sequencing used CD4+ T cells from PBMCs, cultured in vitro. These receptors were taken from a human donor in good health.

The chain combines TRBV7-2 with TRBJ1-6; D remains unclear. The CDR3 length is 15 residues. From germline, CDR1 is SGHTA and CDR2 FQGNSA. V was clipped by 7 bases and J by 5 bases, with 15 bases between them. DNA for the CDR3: TGTGCCAGCACCCTAAGGTGGGAGGATAATTCACCCCTCCACTTT. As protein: CASTLRWEDNSPLHF.

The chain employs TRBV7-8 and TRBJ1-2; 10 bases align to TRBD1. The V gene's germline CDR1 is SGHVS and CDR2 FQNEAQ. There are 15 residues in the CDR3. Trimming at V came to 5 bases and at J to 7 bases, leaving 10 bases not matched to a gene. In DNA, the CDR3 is TGTGCCAGCAGCCTAGGAGACAGGGGGCAGGGTGGCTACACCTTC. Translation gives CASSLGDRGQGGYTF.

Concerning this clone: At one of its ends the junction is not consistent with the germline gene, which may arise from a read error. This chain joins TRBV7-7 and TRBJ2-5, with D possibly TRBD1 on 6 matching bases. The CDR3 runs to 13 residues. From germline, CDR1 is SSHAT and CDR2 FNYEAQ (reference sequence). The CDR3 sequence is CASSLDRQETQYF. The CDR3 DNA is TGTGCTAGCAGCCTAGACAGGCAAGAGACCCAGTACTTC.

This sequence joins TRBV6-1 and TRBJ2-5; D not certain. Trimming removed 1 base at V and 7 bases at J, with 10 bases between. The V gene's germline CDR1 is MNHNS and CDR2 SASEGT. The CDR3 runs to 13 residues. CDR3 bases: TGTGCCAGCAGTGAAGAGCTCGAAACGACCCAGTACTTC. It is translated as CASSEELETTQYF.

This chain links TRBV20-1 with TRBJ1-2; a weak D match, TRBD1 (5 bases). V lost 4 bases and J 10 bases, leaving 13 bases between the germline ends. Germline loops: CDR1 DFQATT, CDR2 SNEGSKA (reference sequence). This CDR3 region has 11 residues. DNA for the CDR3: TGCAGTGCTACCGCGGACAACCTCTACACCTTC. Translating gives CSATADNLYTF.

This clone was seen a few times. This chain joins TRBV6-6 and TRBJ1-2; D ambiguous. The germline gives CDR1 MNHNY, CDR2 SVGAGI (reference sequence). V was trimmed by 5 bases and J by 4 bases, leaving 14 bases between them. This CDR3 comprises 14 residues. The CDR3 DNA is TGTGCCAGCAGTCGGCTCGCGACGACCTATGGCTACACCTTC. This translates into CASSRLATTYGYTF.

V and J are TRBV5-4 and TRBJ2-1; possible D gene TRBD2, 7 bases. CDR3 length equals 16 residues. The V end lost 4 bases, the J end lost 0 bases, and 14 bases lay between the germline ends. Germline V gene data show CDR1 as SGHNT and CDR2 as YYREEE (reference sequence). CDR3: CASSPRGGSSYNEQFF. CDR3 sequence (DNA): TGTGCCAGCAGCCCCAGGGGCGGGAGCTCCTACAATGAGCAGTTCTTC.

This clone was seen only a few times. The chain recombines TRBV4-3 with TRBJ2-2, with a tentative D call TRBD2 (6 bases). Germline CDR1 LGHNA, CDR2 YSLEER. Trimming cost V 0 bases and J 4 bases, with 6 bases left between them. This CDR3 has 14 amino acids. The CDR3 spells CASSQEGGTGELFF. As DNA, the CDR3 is TGCGCCAGCAGCCAAGAGGGGGGCACCGGGGAGCTGTTTTTT.

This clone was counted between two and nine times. CDR3 DNA sequence: TGTGCCAGCAGCCATGGTGGCGCCCCGAAGTCTGGAAACACCATATATTTT. The encoded protein is CASSHGGAPKSGNTIYF. The J gene is TRBJ1-3, the V gene TRBV3-1 (or the pseudogene TRBV3-2); no clear D. The germline gives CDR1 LGHDT, CDR2 YNNKEL (reference sequence). The CDR3 runs to 17 residues. V gave up 3 bases and J gave up 1 base, with 16 bases separating them.

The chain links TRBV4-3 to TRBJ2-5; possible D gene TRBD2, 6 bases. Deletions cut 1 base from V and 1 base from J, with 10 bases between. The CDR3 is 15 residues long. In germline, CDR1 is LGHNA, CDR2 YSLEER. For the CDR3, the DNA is TGCGCCAGCAGCCAAGCCGCGGGGATCCAAGAGACCCAGTACTTC. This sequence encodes CASSQAAGIQETQYF.

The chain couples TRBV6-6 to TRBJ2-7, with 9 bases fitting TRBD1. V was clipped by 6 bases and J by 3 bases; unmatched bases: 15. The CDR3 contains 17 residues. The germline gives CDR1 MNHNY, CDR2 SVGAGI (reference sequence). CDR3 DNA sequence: TGTGCCAGCAGCCGACCCGGGACAGGGAAAACCAGCTACGAGCAGTACTTC. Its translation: CASSRPGTGKTSYEQYF.

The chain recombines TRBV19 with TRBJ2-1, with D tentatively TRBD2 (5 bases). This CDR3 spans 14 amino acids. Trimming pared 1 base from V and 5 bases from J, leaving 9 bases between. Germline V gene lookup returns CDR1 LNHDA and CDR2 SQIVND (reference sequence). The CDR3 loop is CASSIASSNNEQFF. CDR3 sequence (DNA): TGTGCCAGTAGTATAGCTAGCAGCAACAATGAGCAGTTCTTC.

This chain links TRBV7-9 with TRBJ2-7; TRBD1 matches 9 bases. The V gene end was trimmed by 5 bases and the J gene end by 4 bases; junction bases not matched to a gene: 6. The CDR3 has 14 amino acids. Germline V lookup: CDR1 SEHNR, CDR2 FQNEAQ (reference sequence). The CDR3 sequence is CASSTRTGAYEQYF. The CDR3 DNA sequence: TGTGCCAGCAGCACCCGGACAGGGGCGTACGAGCAGTACTTC. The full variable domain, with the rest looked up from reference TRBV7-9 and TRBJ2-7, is DTGVSQNPRHKITKRGQNVTFRCDPISEHNRLYWYRQTLGQGPEFLTYFQNEAQLEKSRLLSDRFSAERPKGSFSTLEIQRTEQGDSAMYLCASSTRTGAYEQYFGPGTRLTVT.

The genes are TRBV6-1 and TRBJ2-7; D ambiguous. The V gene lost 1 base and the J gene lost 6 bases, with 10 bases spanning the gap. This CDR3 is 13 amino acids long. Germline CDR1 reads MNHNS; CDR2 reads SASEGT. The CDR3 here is CASSEVMATEQYF. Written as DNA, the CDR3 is TGTGCCAGCAGTGAAGTTATGGCTACCGAGCAGTACTTC.